This paragraph covers one T cell receptor (beta chain) sequence. The target antigen is unknown. Primers included in the PCR were 60 Vbeta and 13 Jbeta primers. The repertoire was sequenced with immunoSEQ multiplex PCR; TCRdb's copy has only in-frame clones and lacks some. The table lists about 160,000 clones, 82% of them singletons. The data belong to a study of cytomegalovirus exposure and HLA in healthy donors. Study background: Among the 398 genotyped donors, approximately 80% were placed in the Caucasian-associated ancestry cluster.

Study results and limitations: The majority of TCR sequences were rare, yet some public TCRs appeared in many donors.

Germline V CDR1 and CDR2: SGHRS, YFSETQ. V was cut by 4 bases and J by 8 bases, with 12 bases left in between. This CDR3 spans 13 amino acids. The V and J genes are TRBV5-1 and TRBJ1-4, with D uncertain. The sequenced sample consisted of PBMCs. This TCR was sampled from a girl aged 5-17 years in good health and CMV-seropositive. This chain's CDR3 is CASSVFAGEKLFF. For the CDR3, the DNA is TGCGCCAGCAGCGTTTTTGCGGGGGAAAAACTGTTTTTT. The full variable domain, its missing parts supplied by reference TRBV5-1 and TRBJ1-4, is KAGVTQTPRYLIKTRGQQVTLSCSPISGHRSVSWYQQTPGQGLQFLFEYFSETQRNKGNFPGRFSGRQFSNSRSEMNVSTLELGDSALYLCASSVFAGEKLFFGSGTQLSVL.